The 17 T cell receptor beta chains listed next were all sequenced from one sample in a study of beta chain features in type 1 diabetes. Reverse transcribing all isolated RNA meant expressed TCRB transcripts were sequenced. Using immunoSEQ multiplex PCR, the repertoire was profiled, and TCRdb retains in-frame clones only, with some absent. The data show about 160,000 clones, over 6% seen once. Study results and limitations: Within each of all four CD4+ subsets, Type 1 diabetes patients had TCRB CDR3s that were moderately but significantly shorter.

These receptors' antigens are unknown. The material sequenced was central memory CD4+ T cells from blood. These receptors all come from a man aged 18 to 30 with type 1 diabetes.

This clone turned up a few times. The rearrangement links TRBV29-1 to TRBJ2-7; D not certain. The CDR3 sequence is 10 residues long. The germline V gene has CDR1 SQVTM and CDR2 ANQGSEA. V lost 5 bases to trimming and J lost 4 bases, with 6 bases between them. This CDR3 is CSVPMYEQYF. The DNA for the CDR3 is TGCAGCGTTCCCATGTACGAGCAGTACTTC.

The chain recombines TRBV11-2 with TRBJ1-6; 8 positions match TRBD1. V lost 3 bases and J lost 12; bases outside the gene matches: 4. CDR1 and CDR2 (germline): SGHAT, FQNNGV. This CDR3 comprises 13 residues. The CDR3 spells CASSFDRGGPLHF. In DNA form, the CDR3 reads TGTGCCAGCAGCTTCGACAGGGGAGGACCCCTCCACTTT.

This rearrangement joins TRBV7-2 to TRBJ2-3, with unresolved D. The V and J ends lost 2 bases and 2 bases respectively, with 8 bases between them. This CDR3 is built from 14 residues. Germline loops: CDR1 SGHTA, CDR2 FQGNSA. The CDR3 sequence: CASSLQASTDTQYF. The CDR3 bases are TGTGCCAGCAGCTTACAGGCGTCCACAGATACGCAGTATTTT.

This sequence joins TRBV5-4 and TRBJ1-1; D is undetermined. The germline V and J ends were trimmed by 3 bases and 6 bases, with 9 bases remaining between them. The CDR3 length is 12 residues. Germline-derived CDR1 and CDR2 are SGHNT and YYREEE (reference sequence). Written as DNA, the CDR3 is TGTGCCAGCAGCTCCTCTTCAGCTGAAGCTTTCTTT. Its translation is CASSSSSAEAFF.

Here the CDR3 reads CASSWVRETQYF. In DNA, the CDR3 is TGTGCCAGCAGCTGGGTGAGGGAGACCCAGTACTTC. The chain carries TRBV6-5 and TRBJ2-5; D gene unclear. This CDR3 contains 12 residues. Per germline, CDR1 MNHEY and CDR2 SVGAGI. Trimming left V 6 bases short and J 5 bases short, with 10 bases between.

This chain uses TRBV5-4 with TRBJ1-2; unclear D gene. Germline V gene data show CDR1 as SGHNT and CDR2 as YYREEE (reference sequence). The CDR3 loop spans 13 amino acids. V dropped 1 base and J dropped 5 bases, with 9 bases sitting between them. This CDR3 is CASSLNAEYGYTF. CDR3 bases: TGTGCCAGCAGCTTGAACGCGGAGTATGGCTACACCTTC.

This chain uses TRBV15 with TRBJ2-2; 10 bases agree with TRBD2. The CDR3 spans 17 residues. CDR1 LNHNV and CDR2 YYDKDF come from the germline V gene (reference sequence). V dropped 5 bases and J dropped 5; count of bases not matched to a gene: 11. The CDR3 loop reads CATSGHSSGGLTGELFF. The CDR3 bases are TGTGCCACCAGCGGACACTCTAGCGGGGGCCTGACCGGGGAGCTGTTTTTT.

This clone turned up a few times. V is TRBV10-1 and J is TRBJ1-2; no firm D call. Trimming took 2 bases from V and 1 from J, leaving 5 bases between them. The CDR3 is made up of 13 amino acids. The germline gives CDR1 WNHNN, CDR2 SYGVQD (reference sequence). CDR3: CASSERNNYGYTF. CDR3 DNA: TGCGCCAGCAGTGAGCGTAATAACTATGGCTACACCTTC.

This clone showed up just a few times. The J gene is TRBJ2-1, the V gene TRBV7-7, with 10 bases identical to TRBD2. This CDR3 contains 18 residues. CDR1 is SSHAT and CDR2 is FNYEAQ in the germline V gene (reference sequence). The ends lost 1 base at V and 3 bases at J; junction bases unmatched: 9. DNA of the CDR3: TGTGCCAGCAGCTTAGGGGCTAGCGGGAGTTCGGGCTACAATGAGCAGTTCTTC. It codes for CASSLGASGSSGYNEQFF.

The genes are TRBV7-2 and TRBJ2-7; 9 bases agree with TRBD2. The V gene's germline CDR1 is SGHTA and CDR2 FQGNSA. The CDR3 extends over 15 amino acids. J lost 2 bases, V lost 0 bases, and 2 bases had no gene match. The CDR3 coding sequence is TGTGCCAGCAGCTTAGCGCTAGCGGGGACCTACGAGCAGTACTTC. This translates into CASSLALAGTYEQYF.

The V gene is TRBV5-6, the J gene TRBJ2-7, with D tentatively TRBD2 (5 bases). Germline CDR1 and CDR2: SGHDT and YYEEEE. CDR3 length equals 13 residues. V was cut by 0 bases and J by 5 bases, with 9 bases left in between. Here the CDR3 DNA reads TGTGCCAGCAGCTTGGCGGGGATCCACGAGCAGTACTTC. Translation gives CASSLAGIHEQYF.

This clone appeared a few times. The chain recombines TRBV5-6 with TRBJ1-5, with TRBD1 identical over 7 bases. The germline CDR1 and CDR2 sequences are SGHDT and YYEEEE. The junction had 2 bases not matched to a gene; V was cut back by 4 bases and J by 4 bases. This CDR3 contains 13 residues. CDR3 nucleotides: TGTGCCAGCAGCGGGGGACAGAATCAGCCCCAGCATTTT. Translation: CASSGGQNQPQHF.

The genes are TRBV28 and TRBJ2-1; D may be TRBD2 (5 bases). CDR3 length equals 15 residues. Germline CDR1 MDHEN, CDR2 SYDVKM. V was pared by 7 bases and J by 5 bases, with 18 bases between. The CDR3, as DNA: TGTGCCAGCACAGCTAGCCCGACGACAAACAATGAGCAGTTCTTC. It codes for CASTASPTTNNEQFF.

This clone occurred a few times. This chain joins TRBV10-1 and TRBJ2-1, with 7 bases identical to TRBD1. The CDR3 has 14 residues. Germline trimming cut 0 bases from V and 10 bases from J; bases unmatched to any gene: 6. CDR1 and CDR2 from the germline V gene are WNHNN and SYGVQD (reference sequence). The CDR3 spells CASSESVWDSEQFF. CDR3 in DNA: TGCGCCAGCAGTGAGTCGGTGTGGGACAGCGAGCAGTTCTTC.

The rearrangement uses TRBV7-2 and TRBJ2-5; tentatively, D is TRBD2 (5 bases). The CDR3 consists of 15 residues. V lost 4 bases and J 7 bases, leaving 19 bases between the germline ends. Germline CDR1 and CDR2: SGHTA and FQGNSA. In nucleotides, the CDR3 is TGTGCCAGCAGCTCTCCCTCCCAAGCGGTGGGGACCCAGTACTTC. It codes for CASSSPSQAVGTQYF.

V usage is TRBV25-1 and J usage is TRBJ2-7; D unclear. V lost 5 bases and J 2 bases, leaving 16 bases between the germline ends. CDR1 and CDR2 (germline): MGHDK, SYGVNS. There are 15 residues in the CDR3. The CDR3 spells CASSPLSPTPYEQYF. As DNA, the CDR3 is TGTGCCAGCAGTCCGCTGTCCCCCACACCCTACGAGCAGTACTTC.

CDR3 sequence: CASSRYTTGIQGYTF. CDR3 sequence (DNA): TGTGCCAGCAGCCGCTACACAACAGGGATACAAGGCTACACCTTC. The rearrangement uses TRBV28 and TRBJ1-2; weak D call: TRBD1 (6 bases). The V gene's germline CDR1 is MDHEN and CDR2 SYDVKM. The CDR3 is 15 residues long. V gave up 6 bases and J gave up 8 bases, with 22 bases separating them.